A selection of T cell receptor beta chains follows, all from one sample in a study of T cells in Graves' hyperthyroidism and ophthalmopathy. One entry per CDR3 protein, called by TCRdb with MiXCR from the multiplex PCR reads. There are under 700,000 distinct CDR3 sequences in the sample; roughly 17% occur only once, and about 20% lies in the top ten. The sequencing input was blood. The receptor source for this set is a young woman with Graves' hyperthyroidism. Both conserved end residues are part of each CDR3.

v_gene: TRBV20-1; j_gene: TRBJ2-4; CDR3aa: CSAGGGAGSDIQYF
v_gene: TRBV6-9; j_gene: TRBJ2-2; CDR3aa: CASSWGVTGELFF
v_gene: TRBV20-1; j_gene: TRBJ2-3; CDR3aa: CSARDQAPSADTQYF
v_gene: TRBV29-1; j_gene: TRBJ1-1; CDR3aa: CSVESGATEAFF
v_gene: TRBV29-1; j_gene: TRBJ1-2; CDR3aa: CSVDRATGDTF
v_gene: TRBV20-1; j_gene: TRBJ2-5; CDR3aa: CSAPPSSGGALSRETQYF
v_gene: TRBV6-5; j_gene: TRBJ2-1; CDR3aa: CASSYSTLASYNEQFF
v_gene: TRBV11-2; j_gene: TRBJ2-4; CDR3aa: CASSSLGGSGGEDKNIQYF
v_gene: TRBV28; j_gene: TRBJ1-2; CDR3aa: CASSVRAGYTF
v_gene: TRBV12-3/TRBV12-4; j_gene: TRBJ2-4; CDR3aa: CASRYDSLAKNIQYF
v_gene: TRBV11-3; j_gene: TRBJ2-7; CDR3aa: CASTLRTSGMSYEQYF
v_gene: TRBV27; j_gene: TRBJ2-1; CDR3aa: CASSPPRLAEHNEQFF
v_gene: TRBV7-2; j_gene: TRBJ1-5; CDR3aa: CASSVKSQGQPQHF
v_gene: TRBV10-1; j_gene: TRBJ2-7; CDR3aa: CASNPGTGPIYEQYF
v_gene: TRBV5-1; j_gene: TRBJ2-1; CDR3aa: CASSPDDRSSYNEQFF
v_gene: TRBV27; j_gene: TRBJ2-3; CDR3aa: CASSLSVSDTQYF
v_gene: TRBV28; j_gene: TRBJ1-5; CDR3aa: CASRKGQGAYQPQHF
v_gene: TRBV7-9; j_gene: TRBJ2-1; CDR3aa: CASGKAGGAFNEQFF
v_gene: TRBV12-3/TRBV12-4; j_gene: TRBJ1-3; CDR3aa: CASSLNGGPSGNTIYF
v_gene: TRBV9; j_gene: TRBJ1-4; CDR3aa: CASNYGRPNEKLFF
v_gene: TRBV6-1; j_gene: TRBJ2-5; CDR3aa: CASSGGVQETQYF
v_gene: TRBV11-1; j_gene: TRBJ2-6; CDR3aa: CASSLLLLPAGANVLTF
v_gene: TRBV6-1; j_gene: TRBJ2-1; CDR3aa: CASSVRAGIGNEQFF
v_gene: TRBV28; j_gene: TRBJ2-7; CDR3aa: CASSLWTSGSRYEQYF
v_gene: TRBV28; j_gene: TRBJ2-7; CDR3aa: CASSSPVAGSYEQYF
v_gene: TRBV7-9; j_gene: TRBJ1-1; CDR3aa: CASSPTLMNTEAFF
v_gene: TRBV7-2; j_gene: TRBJ2-3; CDR3aa: CASSLEVAGDTQYF
v_gene: TRBV20-1; j_gene: TRBJ2-5; CDR3aa: CSASLQGWETQYF
v_gene: TRBV5-4; j_gene: TRBJ1-5; CDR3aa: CASSWGGRGSNQPQHF
v_gene: TRBV2; j_gene: TRBJ2-7; CDR3aa: CASSETPTGVGMEQYF
v_gene: TRBV15; j_gene: TRBJ2-1; CDR3aa: CATSRDAGVAEQFF
v_gene: TRBV20-1; j_gene: TRBJ2-7; CDR3aa: CSAKPSYEQYF
v_gene: TRBV24-1; j_gene: TRBJ1-2; CDR3aa: CATSDAGTGIGYTF
v_gene: TRBV2; j_gene: TRBJ1-2; CDR3aa: CASQGSNPFGYTF
v_gene: TRBV6-1; j_gene: TRBJ1-3; CDR3aa: CASGIAPSTSSGNTIYF
v_gene: TRBV28; j_gene: TRBJ2-7; CDR3aa: CASSPGTPASYEQYF
v_gene: TRBV5-1; j_gene: TRBJ1-1; CDR3aa: CASMGGRQGRNTEAFF
v_gene: TRBV7-3; j_gene: TRBJ1-1; CDR3aa: CASSAGPPNTEAFF
v_gene: TRBV19; j_gene: TRBJ1-5; CDR3aa: CASSANPQGLKNQPQHF
v_gene: TRBV7-2; j_gene: TRBJ1-5; CDR3aa: CASSLEGTGYQPQHF
v_gene: TRBV5-1; j_gene: TRBJ2-7; CDR3aa: CASSFWTGPYEQYF
v_gene: TRBV6-5; j_gene: TRBJ2-2; CDR3aa: CASSYPKNTGELFF
v_gene: TRBV28; j_gene: TRBJ2-7; CDR3aa: CASSSIGTYSYEQYF
v_gene: TRBV7-6; j_gene: TRBJ2-7; CDR3aa: CASSQGAELAYEQYF
v_gene: TRBV7-2; j_gene: TRBJ2-1; CDR3aa: CASSRQNEQFF
v_gene: TRBV7-8; j_gene: TRBJ2-2; CDR3aa: CASSRTGGMGTGELFF
v_gene: TRBV2; j_gene: TRBJ1-2; CDR3aa: CASAGQEGGYTF
v_gene: TRBV20-1; j_gene: TRBJ2-2; CDR3aa: CSAEAGGPNTGELFF
v_gene: TRBV6-1; j_gene: TRBJ2-2; CDR3aa: CASSDNASAGELFF
v_gene: TRBV6-5; j_gene: TRBJ2-7; CDR3aa: CASSYSGWSGFEQYF
v_gene: TRBV4-1; j_gene: TRBJ2-7; CDR3aa: CASSQEDSLSYEQYF
v_gene: TRBV6-1; j_gene: TRBJ1-1; CDR3aa: CASRRRDEAFF
v_gene: TRBV7-7; j_gene: TRBJ2-1; CDR3aa: CASSLSGQGSGEQFF
v_gene: TRBV12-3/TRBV12-4; j_gene: TRBJ2-7; CDR3aa: CASSLLDRGQQYF
v_gene: TRBV6-4; j_gene: TRBJ2-2; CDR3aa: CASSVTGTGELFF